Listed below are T cell receptor beta chains from one sample, sequenced in a study of blood T cell repertoires in COVID-19. The assay was immunoSEQ multiplex PCR, and TCRdb's table has in-frame clones only and misses some. The sample has 290,000 or so clones, roughly 86% seen once. Sequenced: PBMCs or T cells enriched from blood (not recorded which). These receptors came from a woman younger than 30 who had recovered from COVID-19. CDR3s include the opening cysteine and the closing phenylalanine or tryptophan. The D gene is left open where the match is weak. The listing skips clone size in some rows; elsewhere it reads once, few, many or a size class.

- | TRBJ1-6 | TRBV7-8 | few | TGTGCCAGCAGCTTAGCGCACGGGGGTGGTAATTCACCCCTCCACTTT | CASSLAHGGGNSPLHF
TRBD1 | TRBJ1-4 | TRBV24-1 | - | TGTGCCACACAGGGGGCTACTAATGAAAAACTGTTTTTT | CATQGATNEKLFF
TRBD1 | TRBJ1-6 | TRBV2 | once | TGTGCCAGCAGGACAGGGTTAAGGTCACCCCTCCACTTT | CASRTGLRSPLHF
TRBD1 | TRBJ2-6 | TRBV5-6 | - | TGTGCCAGCAGCCCGATCCGGGACAGGGACTTCTCTGGGGCCAACGTCCTGACTTTC | CASSPIRDRDFSGANVLTF
TRBD2 | TRBJ2-1 | TRBV7-2 | - | TGTGCCAGCAGCTTGTGGGGACTAGCGGGAGACAATGAGCAGTTCTTC | CASSLWGLAGDNEQFF
TRBD1 | TRBJ2-7 | TRBV7-2 | few | TGTGCCAGCAGCTCTCGGACAGGGGCCTACGAGCAGTACTTC | CASSSRTGAYEQYF
- | TRBJ1-1 | TRBV7-7 | - | TGTGCCATCGCGGAGAGATTGAACACTGAAGCTTTCTTT | CAIAERLNTEAFF
- | TRBJ1-1 | TRBV3-1/TRBV3-2 | - | TGTGCCAGCAGCCAAGAGGGGGGGGCTGAAGCTTTCTTT | CASSQEGGAEAFF
- | TRBJ1-5 | TRBV19 | - | TGTGCCAGTAGTATAGTCCAGGGAAGCGCAGGGCCCCAGCATTTT | CASSIVQGSAGPQHF
- | TRBJ2-3 | TRBV11-3 | - | TGTGCCAGCAGCTTCCTCTTAGCGGAAAGCACAGATACGCAGTATTTT | CASSFLLAESTDTQYF
TRBD2 | TRBJ2-1 | TRBV3-1/TRBV3-2 | - | TGTGCCAGCAGCCGACTAGCGGGGGGGCATGAGCAGTTCTTC | CASSRLAGGHEQFF
TRBD2 | TRBJ2-7 | TRBV4-2 | once | TGTGCCAGCAGCCCCCATAGCGGGAGGGCTTACGAGCAGTACTTC | CASSPHSGRAYEQYF
TRBD1 | TRBJ1-5 | TRBV2 | - | TGTGCCAGCAGTTACAGGGGTACCAATCAGCCCCAGCATTTT | CASSYRGTNQPQHF
TRBD2 | TRBJ2-7 | TRBV7-2 | - | TGTGCCAGCAGCGATTCTTACGTAACGGGAGGAGAGTACGAGCAGTACTTC | CASSDSYVTGGEYEQYF
TRBD1 | TRBJ2-3 | TRBV5-1 | - | TGCGCCAGCCACAGGGGCCAGGCTGGAGATACGCAGTATTTT | CASHRGQAGDTQYF
- | TRBJ2-7 | TRBV4-1 | - | TGCGCCAGCAGCCAAGATCTGGTAGGACAGACCTACGAGCAGTACTTC | CASSQDLVGQTYEQYF
- | TRBJ1-1 | TRBV18 | - | TGTGCCAGCTCAAACAGTAACACTGAAGCTTTCTTT | CASSNSNTEAFF
- | TRBJ1-1 | TRBV10-2 | - | TGCGCCAGCAGTGAGTCGACATACTGGACACTGAACACTGAAGCTTTCTTT | CASSESTYWTLNTEAFF
TRBD2 | TRBJ2-7 | TRBV7-2 | - | TGTGCCAGCAGCCCCCGAGTAGCGGGGGGGCCGCTCTCCGAGCAGTACTTC | CASSPRVAGGPLSEQYF
- | TRBJ2-7 | TRBV6-2/TRBV6-3 | - | TGTGCCAGCAGTTACCCCCCGCGGGGGCACGGGCAGTACTTC | CASSYPPRGHGQYF
TRBD1 | TRBJ1-2 | TRBV4-1 | - | TGCGCCAGCAGCCAAATCGGGACAGGGGATAGGGTCTATGGCTACACCTTC | CASSQIGTGDRVYGYTF
- | TRBJ2-7 | TRBV6-2/TRBV6-3 | - | TGTGCCAGCAGTCCAGAGGAATACGAGCAGTACTTC | CASSPEEYEQYF
- | TRBJ1-1 | TRBV7-9 | - | TGTGCGACCAAAAACGGGGTGGGCGCTTTCTTT | CATKNGVGAFF
- | TRBJ2-7 | TRBV4-3 | - | TGCGCCAGCAGCCAAGATATAGGGGGCTCCTACGAGCAGTACTTC | CASSQDIGGSYEQYF
- | TRBJ2-3 | TRBV11-3 | few | TGTGCCAGCAGCTTACCCAATCGGCTTACCCAGCGTCGAACGCAGTATTTT | CASSLPNRLTQRRTQYF
TRBD1 | TRBJ1-1 | TRBV6-1 | - | TGTGCCAGCAGTGAAGAAGGAGGACAGGGGTTTTATGATGGGAACACTGAAGCTTTCTTT | CASSEEGGQGFYDGNTEAFF
TRBD2 | TRBJ2-1 | TRBV4-3 | - | TGCGCCAGCAGCCAAGAACTAGCGGGGGGCCTACTCTCCCACAATGAGCAGTTCTTC | CASSQELAGGLLSHNEQFF
- | TRBJ1-4 | TRBV25-1 | - | TGTGCCAGCAGTGTCGACAGGAGTAATGAAAAACTGTTTTTT | CASSVDRSNEKLFF
- | TRBJ2-7 | TRBV10-3 | - | TGTGCCATCGGGTCGGAGCCGGGGGAGCAGTACTTC | CAIGSEPGEQYF
- | TRBJ1-1 | TRBV2 | - | TGTGCCAGCGGGCGAGTGAACACTGAAGCTTTCTTT | CASGRVNTEAFF
- | TRBJ1-2 | TRBV21-1 | - | TGTGCCAGCAGCCCCCACCCTCGTTTCCGGAACTATGGCTACACCTTC | CASSPHPRFRNYGYTF
TRBD1 | TRBJ1-4 | TRBV4-1 | - | TGCGCCAGCAGCCAAGTCGGGACAGGGGGCAGGGAAAAACTGTTTTTT | CASSQVGTGGREKLFF
TRBD2 | TRBJ2-3 | TRBV5-4 | - | TGTGCCAGCAGCTTGGTGACTAGCGGGAGAACAGATACGCAGTATTTT | CASSLVTSGRTDTQYF
TRBD1 | TRBJ1-3 | TRBV7-9 | once | TGTGCCAGCAGCTCGGGGACAGTTGGAAACACCATATATTTT | CASSSGTVGNTIYF
TRBD1 | TRBJ1-2 | TRBV5-4 | - | TGTGCCAGCAGCTTGGGGGGGGGACAGGGATACGATGGCTACACCTTC | CASSLGGGQGYDGYTF
TRBD1 | TRBJ1-4 | TRBV28 | - | TGTGCCAGCAGCTCTCCAATGACAGGGGTGGATGAAAAACTGTTTTTT | CASSSPMTGVDEKLFF
TRBD2 | TRBJ2-5 | TRBV7-3 | - | TGTGCCAGCAGCCCCCGGGCGGGGGTTAGGGCGGAGACCCAGTACTTC | CASSPRAGVRAETQYF
TRBD2 | TRBJ2-7 | TRBV6-2/TRBV6-3 | - | TGTGCCAGCAGTTACTCGACTAGCGGCTCCTACGAGCAGTACTTC | CASSYSTSGSYEQYF
TRBD2 | TRBJ2-1 | TRBV5-4 | - | TGTGCCAGCAGCCTAACTAGCGGGGGCTACAATGAGCAGTTCTTC | CASSLTSGGYNEQFF
TRBD2 | TRBJ2-1 | TRBV7-3 | - | TGTGCCAGCAGCTCGGTCGGGACTAGCGGGAAGAATGAGCAGTTCTTC | CASSSVGTSGKNEQFF
- | TRBJ1-1 | TRBV11-2 | - | TGTGCCAGCAGCTCTGTCCGGGGGAGGAACACTGAAGCTTTCTTT | CASSSVRGRNTEAFF
- | TRBJ2-1 | TRBV30 | - | TGTGCCTGGAGTGGCGAAAAACCCTACAATGAGCAGTTCTTC | CAWSGEKPYNEQFF
TRBD1 | TRBJ2-3 | TRBV7-3 | - | TGTGCCAGCAGCGTTAGGGGGACAGCGAGCACAGATACGCAGTATTTT | CASSVRGTASTDTQYF
TRBD1 | TRBJ1-6 | TRBV3-1/TRBV3-2 | once | TGTGCCAGCTCAGGGGGAGATTCACCCCTCCACTTT | CASSGGDSPLHF
TRBD1 | TRBJ2-7 | TRBV5-1 | - | TGCGCCAGCAGCATATCGGACAGGGCCTCCTACGAGCAGTACTTC | CASSISDRASYEQYF
- | TRBJ1-6 | TRBV28 | - | TGTGCCAGCAGTCAAGTGGGGGGCTCCTATAATTCACCCCTCCACTTT | CASSQVGGSYNSPLHF
- | TRBJ1-1 | TRBV7-2 | once | TGTGCCAGCAGCTTAAGATCCGGGATTGAAGCTTTCTTT | CASSLRSGIEAFF
- | TRBJ1-3 | TRBV5-6 | once | TGTGCCAGCAGCTTGTACAGAACTGGAAACACCATATATTTT | CASSLYRTGNTIYF
- | TRBJ2-5 | TRBV10-3 | - | TGTGCCATCAGTGAGTCGACGGGGGAGACCCAGTACTTC | CAISESTGETQYF
TRBD2 | TRBJ2-2 | TRBV13 | - | TGTGCCAGCAGCGGGAGACTAGCGGGACCGAACACCGGGGAGCTGTTTTTT | CASSGRLAGPNTGELFF
TRBD1 | TRBJ2-7 | TRBV11-2 | few | TGTGCCAGCATCCATCGGGACAGGGGGCACGAGCAGTACTTC | CASIHRDRGHEQYF
TRBD1 | TRBJ2-7 | TRBV15 | - | TGTGCCACCAGCAGAGCCCTACAGGGGGCTCACGAGCAGTACTTC | CATSRALQGAHEQYF
TRBD2 | TRBJ2-1 | TRBV7-6 | once | TGTGCCAGCAGCAACGCAGGGACTAGATCGCGGAATGAGCAGTTCTTC | CASSNAGTRSRNEQFF